A selection of T cell receptor beta chains follows, all from one sample in a study of blood T cell repertoires in COVID-19. Assay used: immunoSEQ multiplex PCR; TCRdb lists only in-frame clones, some missing. Of roughly 290,000 clones detected, around 81% appear once; the ten largest clones hold about 4%. The sample was peripheral blood. Receptor source: a woman in her forties or fifties with active or convalescent COVID-19. CDR3s include the opening cysteine and the closing phenylalanine or tryptophan. A D gene is named only where the DNA matches it firmly. Clone sizes are given selectively: once, few, many, or a class where the clone is expanded.

size,D,V,J,CDR3,DNA
-,-,TRBV2,TRBJ2-7,CASMLKGYRELYEQYF,TGTGCCAGCATGTTAAAAGGGTACAGGGAACTGTACGAGCAGTACTTC
once,TRBD2,TRBV15,TRBJ2-1,CATSRETLAGMSRNEQFF,TGTGCCACCAGCAGAGAAACACTAGCGGGAATGAGTAGGAATGAGCAGTTCTTC
-,-,TRBV7-9,TRBJ1-2,CASSPTVGVPLGYTF,TGTGCCAGCAGCCCCACAGTAGGGGTCCCTCTGGGCTACACCTTC
-,-,TRBV16,TRBJ2-5,CASSYRDQETQYF,TGTGCCAGCAGCTATCGTGACCAAGAGACCCAGTACTTC
-,-,TRBV5-1,TRBJ1-1,CASSLITGTGNTEAFF,TGCGCCAGCTCCCTAATCACAGGGACGGGGAACACTGAAGCTTTCTTT
-,-,TRBV7-8,TRBJ1-3,CASSLPGWIPGNTIYF,TGTGCCAGCAGCTTACCGGGGTGGATACCTGGAAACACCATATATTTT
-,-,TRBV18,TRBJ2-5,CASSPLGGETQYF,TGTGCCAGCTCACCGCTGGGGGGAGAGACCCAGTACTTC
-,TRBD1,TRBV5-6,TRBJ1-6,CASSFRTGSYNSPLHF,TGTGCCAGCAGCTTCAGGACAGGGTCCTATAATTCACCCCTCCACTTT
-,TRBD2,TRBV2,TRBJ2-1,CASTPGLAGRNEQFF,TGTGCCAGCACTCCAGGACTAGCGGGACGGAATGAGCAGTTCTTC
many,TRBD1,TRBV30,TRBJ1-1,CAWSARQGRNTEAFF,TGTGCCTGGAGTGCCCGACAGGGGCGGAACACTGAAGCTTTCTTT
-,-,TRBV3-1/TRBV3-2,TRBJ1-3,CASSQSLSGGLAGNTIYF,TGTGCCAGCAGCCAATCCTTGTCGGGGGGATTAGCTGGAAACACCATATATTTT
-,TRBD1,TRBV5-1,TRBJ1-2,CASSLTGTGPRDGYTF,TGCGCCAGCAGCTTGACAGGGACAGGACCACGGGATGGCTACACCTTC
few,TRBD1,TRBV19,TRBJ1-5,CASRWTGDQPQHF,TGTGCCAGTAGATGGACAGGGGATCAGCCCCAGCATTTT
-,-,TRBV24-1,TRBJ2-3,CATSDPSTDTQYF,TGTGCCACCAGTGATCCTAGCACAGATACGCAGTATTTT
-,TRBD1,TRBV9,TRBJ1-2,CASSGTGWGYGYTF,TGTGCCAGCAGTGGGACAGGGTGGGGCTATGGCTACACCTTC
-,TRBD1,TRBV29-1,TRBJ2-1,CSVRRDRGSYNEQFF,TGCAGCGTCCGCCGGGACAGGGGATCCTACAATGAGCAGTTCTTC
once,TRBD1,TRBV6-5,TRBJ1-5,CASSYSGQGNQPQHF,TGTGCCAGCAGTTACTCGGGACAGGGCAATCAGCCCCAGCATTTT
-,-,TRBV3-1/TRBV3-2,TRBJ2-1,CASSQFPSHEQFF,TGTGCCAGCAGCCAATTCCCCTCTCATGAGCAGTTCTTC
-,-,TRBV15,TRBJ1-5,CATSRDLNQPQHF,TGTGCCACCAGCAGAGATCTTAATCAGCCCCAGCATTTT
-,TRBD2,TRBV3-1/TRBV3-2,TRBJ2-2,CASSQDRGLAGGIGELFF,TGTGCCAGCAGCCAAGATAGGGGACTAGCGGGAGGGATCGGGGAGCTGTTTTTT
-,TRBD1,TRBV19,TRBJ1-1,CASMNRGANTEAFF,TGTGCCAGTATGAACAGGGGGGCGAACACTGAAGCTTTCTTT
-,-,TRBV6-5,TRBJ1-1,CASVGVTEAFF,TGTGCCAGTGTAGGGGTGACTGAAGCTTTCTTT
-,TRBD1,TRBV28,TRBJ2-7,CASSFLGQGGSYEQYF,TGTGCCAGCAGTTTTCTCGGACAGGGGGGCTCCTACGAGCAGTACTTC
-,TRBD1,TRBV27,TRBJ1-1,CASRPHRGPMNTEAFF,TGTGCCAGCAGACCCCACAGGGGTCCGATGAACACTGAAGCTTTCTTT
-,-,TRBV3-1/TRBV3-2,TRBJ2-3,CASSQDHPRARLGTDTQYF,TGTGCCAGCAGCCAAGATCACCCCAGGGCTAGGCTGGGCACAGATACGCAGTATTTT
once,-,TRBV2,TRBJ1-1,CASRAGTTNTEAFF,TGTGCCAGCAGAGCCGGGACAACGAACACTGAAGCTTTCTTT
-,-,TRBV7-9,TRBJ1-5,CASSLSGLGPQHF,TGTGCCAGCAGCTTATCCGGACTGGGGCCCCAGCATTTT
-,TRBD1,TRBV6-5,TRBJ2-1,CASTSTGGYNEQFF,TGTGCCAGCACCTCGACAGGGGGCTACAATGAGCAGTTCTTC
few,TRBD2,TRBV3-1/TRBV3-2,TRBJ2-7,CASSQDPILAGLAGVSYEQYF,TGTGCCAGCAGCCAAGATCCGATTCTAGCCGGACTAGCGGGAGTAAGCTACGAGCAGTACTTC
-,-,TRBV30,TRBJ2-7,CARAEGPYEQYF,TGTGCCCGCGCGGAGGGACCATACGAGCAGTACTTC
-,TRBD2,TRBV7-8,TRBJ2-1,CASSPRLAGYNEQFF,TGTGCCAGCAGCCCCCGACTAGCGGGATACAATGAGCAGTTCTTC
-,-,TRBV14,TRBJ2-7,CASSQDAGLGEQYF,TGTGCCAGCAGCCAAGACGCGGGGCTCGGGGAGCAGTACTTC
few,TRBD2,TRBV6-1,TRBJ2-5,CASSELAGVETQYF,TGTGCCAGCAGTGAACTAGCGGGAGTAGAGACCCAGTACTTC
-,-,TRBV7-8,TRBJ2-7,CASSLGGGFYEQYF,TGTGCCAGCAGCTTAGGTGGCGGCTTCTACGAGCAGTACTTC
few,-,TRBV5-1,TRBJ1-1,CASSLEGSSAEAFF,TGCGCCAGCAGCTTGGAGGGGTCAAGCGCTGAAGCTTTCTTT
-,TRBD1,TRBV27,TRBJ1-5,CASSLSNEGASNQPQHF,TGTGCCAGCAGTTTATCGAATGAGGGGGCGAGCAATCAGCCCCAGCATTTT
-,-,TRBV2,TRBJ2-7,CASFLGGGEQYF,TGTGCCAGCTTTCTAGGAGGTGGGGAGCAGTACTTC
-,TRBD2,TRBV28,TRBJ2-7,CASSASGTSYEQYF,TGTGCCAGCAGTGCTAGCGGTACCTCCTACGAGCAGTACTTC
-,-,TRBV4-1,TRBJ2-7,CASSYRGSYEQYF,TGCGCCAGCAGCTACCGAGGGTCCTACGAGCAGTACTTC
-,-,TRBV5-6,TRBJ1-2,CASSPPGLYGYTF,TGTGCCAGCAGCCCCCCCGGTCTTTATGGCTACACCTTC
-,-,TRBV2,TRBJ2-7,CASSYMASRSYEQYF,TGTGCCAGCAGTTATATGGCTAGCCGGTCCTACGAGCAGTACTTC
-,TRBD1,TRBV5-1,TRBJ2-5,CASSLRDRGQETQYF,TGCGCCAGCAGCTTGAGGGACAGGGGACAAGAGACCCAGTACTTC
few,TRBD2,TRBV18,TRBJ2-7,CASSPASGSAYGEQYF,TGTGCCAGCTCACCGGCTAGCGGGAGCGCCTACGGTGAGCAGTACTTC
-,-,TRBV28,TRBJ1-2,CASSPPFSNYGYTF,TGTGCCAGCAGTCCTCCTTTTTCTAACTATGGCTACACCTTC
once,-,TRBV28,TRBJ1-1,CASPPERVRNTEAFF,TGTGCCAGTCCGCCGGAGCGTGTGAGGAACACTGAAGCTTTCTTT
-,TRBD1,TRBV7-2,TRBJ1-1,CASSLVGTGNTEAFF,TGTGCCAGCAGCTTAGTAGGGACAGGGAACACTGAAGCTTTCTTT
-,TRBD2,TRBV2,TRBJ2-3,CASSGAGGPVDTQYF,TGTGCCAGCAGTGGAGCGGGAGGGCCGGTGGATACGCAGTATTTT
-,TRBD1,TRBV19,TRBJ2-7,CASSRRTGEYEQYF,TGTGCCAGTAGCAGACGGACAGGGGAATACGAGCAGTACTTC
once,-,TRBV27,TRBJ2-1,CASSLPGVRQFF,TGTGCCAGCAGTTTACCCGGGGTTCGTCAGTTCTTC
-,TRBD1,TRBV6-5,TRBJ2-7,CASHRGPLYEQYF,TGTGCCAGCCACAGGGGCCCCCTCTACGAGCAGTACTTC
-,-,TRBV7-3,TRBJ2-7,CASSLIGGTSTYEQYF,TGTGCCAGCAGCTTAATCGGCGGGACTTCTACCTACGAGCAGTACTTC
-,TRBD2,TRBV28,TRBJ2-1,CASSSPRTSGRYNEQFF,TGTGCCAGCAGCTCTCCACGGACTAGCGGGAGGTACAATGAGCAGTTCTTC
-,-,TRBV12-3/TRBV12-4,TRBJ2-3,CASRILTDTQYF,TGTGCCAGCAGAATCCTAACAGATACGCAGTATTTT
-,-,TRBV19,TRBJ2-1,CASSNRGREDYNEQFF,TGTGCCAGTAGCAATAGGGGGCGGGAGGACTACAATGAGCAGTTCTTC
-,TRBD2,TRBV5-4,TRBJ2-2,CASSPNPSSGRDGELFF,TGTGCCAGCAGCCCGAATCCCTCTAGCGGGAGAGACGGGGAGCTGTTTTTT
-,-,TRBV10-2,TRBJ1-2,CASSEPGALTF,TGCGCCAGCAGTGAGCCAGGGGCCCTCACCTTC
-,-,TRBV19,TRBJ1-1,CASSIRTQNTEAFF,TGTGCCAGTAGTATAAGGACTCAGAACACTGAAGCTTTCTTT
-,-,TRBV29-1,TRBJ1-2,CSAVVDWGYGYTF,TGCAGCGCGGTAGTGGACTGGGGCTATGGCTACACCTTC
few,TRBD1,TRBV7-2,TRBJ1-5,CASSSGMGQANQPQHF,TGTGCCAGCAGCTCGGGCATGGGACAGGCCAATCAGCCCCAGCATTTT
-,-,TRBV7-2,TRBJ2-1,CASSLALSQGFYNEQFF,TGTGCCAGCAGCTTAGCCCTGAGTCAGGGTTTCTACAATGAGCAGTTCTTC